Each of the 7 T cell receptor beta chains below was sequenced from the same sample in a study of neoadjuvant anti-PD-1 for oral cavity cancer. The table came from immunoSEQ multiplex PCR; TCRdb's copy has only in-frame clones and leaves some out. The sample has around 68,000 clones, 86% seen once. Time point reported: after neoadjuvant nivolumab, at surgical resection. The sample here was PBMCs, taken after nivolumab (anti-PD-1) treatment. Receptor source: a person aged 35-79 years with oral cavity squamous cell carcinoma.

The chain is built from TRBV6-5 and TRBJ1-1, with a possible D match to TRBD1 (5 bases). The V and J ends lost 2 bases and 4 bases respectively, with 17 bases between them. In germline, CDR1 is MNHEY, CDR2 SVGAGI. The CDR3 has 16 amino acids. CDR3 DNA sequence: TGTGCCAGCAGTTACGCCTGGGGGGGGAAGGGCACTGAAGCTTTCTTT. Amino acids: CASSYAWGGKGTEAFF.

CDR3 in amino acids: CASSFTGTNQPQHF. DNA for the CDR3: TGTGCCAGCAGTTTTACGGGGACGAATCAGCCCCAGCATTTT. This chain uses TRBV27 with TRBJ1-5, with TRBD1 as a possible D gene (5 bases). This CDR3 is built from 14 residues. Germline loops: CDR1 MNHEY, CDR2 SMNVEV (reference sequence). The germline V and J ends were trimmed by 3 bases and 4 bases, with 10 bases remaining between them.

CDR3 sequence reads: CASSTQTGGANIQYF. CDR3 in DNA: TGTGCCAGCAGCACCCAGACAGGGGGCGCGAACATTCAGTACTTC. The V gene is TRBV5-4, the J gene TRBJ2-4; 10 positions agree with TRBD1. Unmatched junction bases numbered 8, after V lost 4 bases and J lost 7 bases. This CDR3 has 15 residues. In germline, CDR1 is SGHNT, CDR2 YYREEE (reference sequence).

The J gene is TRBJ2-2, the V gene TRBV5-4, with 10 nucleotides matching TRBD1. There are 15 residues in the CDR3. Germline V gives CDR1 SGHNT, CDR2 YYREEE (reference sequence). The ends lost 2 bases at V and 7 bases at J; junction bases unmatched: 5. In DNA, the CDR3 is TGTGCCAGCAGCTTTGACAGGGGGCGGGTCGGGGAGCTGTTTTTT. Translating gives CASSFDRGRVGELFF.

This clone is a singleton in its sample. The chain employs TRBV6-1 and TRBJ2-7; 10 nucleotides agree with TRBD2. From germline, CDR1 is MNHNS and CDR2 SASEGT. The CDR3 runs 15 residues. V shed 6 bases and J 2 bases; nucleotides not matched to a gene: 7. CDR3 region: CASSPRSGRAYEQYF. In nucleotides, the CDR3 is TGTGCCAGCAGCCCCCGGAGCGGGAGGGCCTACGAGCAGTACTTC.

V is TRBV19 and J is TRBJ1-1, with 7 bases aligning to TRBD1. The V gene's germline CDR1 is LNHDA and CDR2 SQIVND (reference sequence). The CDR3 length is 15 residues. Trimming at V came to 3 bases and at J to 3 bases, leaving 7 bases not matched to a gene. Here the CDR3 reads CASSILGQLDTEAFF. The CDR3 DNA is TGTGCCAGTAGTATTCTGGGACAGTTGGACACTGAAGCTTTCTTT.

V usage is TRBV5-1 and J usage is TRBJ2-5, with TRBD2 matching over 7 bases. The CDR3 covers 15 residues. Germline V gene lookup returns CDR1 SGHRS and CDR2 YFSETQ. J was trimmed by 5 bases and V by 0 bases; bases with no gene match: 7. The CDR3 spells CASSLVSGPSETQYF. CDR3 sequence (DNA): TGCGCCAGCAGCTTGGTTAGCGGGCCTTCGGAGACCCAGTACTTC.